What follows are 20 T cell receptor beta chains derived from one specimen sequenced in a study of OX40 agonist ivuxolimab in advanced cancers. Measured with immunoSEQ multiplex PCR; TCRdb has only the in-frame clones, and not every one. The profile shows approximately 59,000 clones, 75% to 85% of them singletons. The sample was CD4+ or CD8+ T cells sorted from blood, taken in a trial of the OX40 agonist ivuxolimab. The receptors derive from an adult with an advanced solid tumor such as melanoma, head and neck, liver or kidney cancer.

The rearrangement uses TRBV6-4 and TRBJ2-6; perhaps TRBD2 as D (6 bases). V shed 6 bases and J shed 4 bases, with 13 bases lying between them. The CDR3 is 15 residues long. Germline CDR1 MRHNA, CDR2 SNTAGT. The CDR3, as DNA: TGTGCCAGCAGCCGAGGGGAGGCGGGGGCCAACGTCCTGACTTTC. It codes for CASSRGEAGANVLTF.

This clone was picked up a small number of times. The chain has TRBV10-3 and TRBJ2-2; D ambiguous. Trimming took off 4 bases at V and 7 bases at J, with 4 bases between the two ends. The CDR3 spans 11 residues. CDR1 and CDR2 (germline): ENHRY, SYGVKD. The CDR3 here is CAISGLGELFF. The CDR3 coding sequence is TGTGCCATCAGTGGACTCGGGGAGCTGTTTTTT.

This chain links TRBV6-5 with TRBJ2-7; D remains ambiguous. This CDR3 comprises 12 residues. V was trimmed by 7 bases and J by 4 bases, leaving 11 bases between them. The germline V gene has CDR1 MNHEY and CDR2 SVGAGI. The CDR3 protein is CASTSRKYEQYF. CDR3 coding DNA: TGTGCCAGCACCTCTAGGAAGTACGAGCAGTACTTC.

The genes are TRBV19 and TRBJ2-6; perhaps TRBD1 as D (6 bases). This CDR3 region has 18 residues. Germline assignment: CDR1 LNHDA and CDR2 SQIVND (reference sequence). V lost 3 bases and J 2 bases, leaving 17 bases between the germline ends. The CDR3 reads CASSIGNPRGPGANVLTF. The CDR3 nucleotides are TGTGCCAGTAGTATCGGAAACCCCAGGGGACCTGGGGCCAACGTCCTGACTTTC.

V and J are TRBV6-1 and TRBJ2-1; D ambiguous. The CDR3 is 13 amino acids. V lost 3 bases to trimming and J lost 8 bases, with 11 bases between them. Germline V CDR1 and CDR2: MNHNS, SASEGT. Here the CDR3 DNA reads TGTGCCAGCAGTGATTGGGCGTCGGATGAGCAGTTCTTC. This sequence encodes CASSDWASDEQFF.

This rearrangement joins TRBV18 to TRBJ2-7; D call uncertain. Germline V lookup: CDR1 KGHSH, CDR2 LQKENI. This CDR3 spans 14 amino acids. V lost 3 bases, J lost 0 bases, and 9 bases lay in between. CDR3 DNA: TGTGCCAGCTCACCCCAGCAACGCTCCTACGAGCAGTACTTC. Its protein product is CASSPQQRSYEQYF.

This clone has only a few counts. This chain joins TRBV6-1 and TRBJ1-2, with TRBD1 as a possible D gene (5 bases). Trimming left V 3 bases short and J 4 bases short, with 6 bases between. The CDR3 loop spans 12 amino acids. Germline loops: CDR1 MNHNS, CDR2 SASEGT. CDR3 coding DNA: TGTGCCAGCAGTGACAGGGCCTATGGCTACACCTTC. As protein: CASSDRAYGYTF.

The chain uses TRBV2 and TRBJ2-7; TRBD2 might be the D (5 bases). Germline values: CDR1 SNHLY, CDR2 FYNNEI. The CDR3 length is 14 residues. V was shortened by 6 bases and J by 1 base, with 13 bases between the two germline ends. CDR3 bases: TGTGCCAGCAGGGGAGACAACGTATCCTACGAGCAGTACTTC. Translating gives CASRGDNVSYEQYF.

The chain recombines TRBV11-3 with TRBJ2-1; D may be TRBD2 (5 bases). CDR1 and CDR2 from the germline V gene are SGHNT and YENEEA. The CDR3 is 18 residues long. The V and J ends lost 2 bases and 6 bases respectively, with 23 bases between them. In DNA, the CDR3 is TGTGCCAGCAGCTTAAACGGGTTAGGCGGGCTCCCCTCCAATGAGCAGTTCTTC. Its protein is CASSLNGLGGLPSNEQFF.

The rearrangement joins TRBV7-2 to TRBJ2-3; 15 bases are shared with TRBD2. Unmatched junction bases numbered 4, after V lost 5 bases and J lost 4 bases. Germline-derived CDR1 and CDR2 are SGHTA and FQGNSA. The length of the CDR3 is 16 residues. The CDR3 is CASSLWTSGGADTQYF. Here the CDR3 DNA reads TGTGCCAGCAGCCTCTGGACTAGCGGGGGGGCAGATACGCAGTATTTT.

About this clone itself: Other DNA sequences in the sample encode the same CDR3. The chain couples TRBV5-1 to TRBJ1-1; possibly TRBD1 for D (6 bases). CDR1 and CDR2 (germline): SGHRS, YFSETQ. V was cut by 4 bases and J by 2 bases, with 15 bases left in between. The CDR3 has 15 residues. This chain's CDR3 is CASSLGAPLNTEAFF. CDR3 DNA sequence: TGCGCCAGCAGCCTGGGGGCACCACTAAACACTGAAGCTTTCTTT. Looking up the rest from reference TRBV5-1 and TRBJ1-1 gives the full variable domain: KAGVTQTPRYLIKTRGQQVTLSCSPISGHRSVSWYQQTPGQGLQFLFEYFSETQRNKGNFPGRFSGRQFSNSRSEMNVSTLELGDSALYLCASSLGAPLNTEAFFGQGTRLTVV.

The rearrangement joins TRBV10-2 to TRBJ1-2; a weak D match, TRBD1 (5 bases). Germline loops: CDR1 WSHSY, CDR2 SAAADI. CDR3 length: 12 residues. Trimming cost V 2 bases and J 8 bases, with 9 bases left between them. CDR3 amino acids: CASSEARDGYTF. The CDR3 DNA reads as TGCGCCAGCAGTGAGGCACGGGACGGCTACACCTTC.

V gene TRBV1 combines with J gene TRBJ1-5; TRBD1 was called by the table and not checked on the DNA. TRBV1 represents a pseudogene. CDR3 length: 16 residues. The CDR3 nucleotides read TGCACCAGCAGCCAAGATAGAGGGGGCCCCAATCAGCCCCAGCATTTT. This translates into CTSSQDRGGPNQPQHF.

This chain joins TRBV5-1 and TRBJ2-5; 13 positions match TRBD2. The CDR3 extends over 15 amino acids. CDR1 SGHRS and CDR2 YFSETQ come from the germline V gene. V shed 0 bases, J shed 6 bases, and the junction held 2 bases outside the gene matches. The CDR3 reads CASSLELAGGQTQYF. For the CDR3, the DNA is TGCGCCAGCAGCTTGGAACTAGCGGGGGGGCAGACCCAGTACTTC.

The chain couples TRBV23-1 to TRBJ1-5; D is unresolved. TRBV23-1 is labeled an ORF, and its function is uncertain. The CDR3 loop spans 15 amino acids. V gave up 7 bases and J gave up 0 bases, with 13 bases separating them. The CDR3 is CASTWTIYSNQPQHF. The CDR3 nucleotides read TGCGCCAGCACCTGGACGATCTATAGCAATCAGCCCCAGCATTTT.

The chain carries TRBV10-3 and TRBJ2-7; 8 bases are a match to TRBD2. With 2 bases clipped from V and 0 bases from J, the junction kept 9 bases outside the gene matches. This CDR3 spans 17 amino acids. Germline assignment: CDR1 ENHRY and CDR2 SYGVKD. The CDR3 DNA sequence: TGTGCCATCAGTGAGGGGTTCGGAGCGGGGGTCTCCTACGAGCAGTACTTC. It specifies CAISEGFGAGVSYEQYF.

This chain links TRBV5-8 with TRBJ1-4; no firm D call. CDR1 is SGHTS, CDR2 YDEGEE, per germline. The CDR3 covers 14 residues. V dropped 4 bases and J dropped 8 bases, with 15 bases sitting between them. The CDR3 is CASSRTDKWEKLFF. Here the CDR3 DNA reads TGTGCCAGCAGCCGGACCGATAAGTGGGAAAAACTGTTTTTT.

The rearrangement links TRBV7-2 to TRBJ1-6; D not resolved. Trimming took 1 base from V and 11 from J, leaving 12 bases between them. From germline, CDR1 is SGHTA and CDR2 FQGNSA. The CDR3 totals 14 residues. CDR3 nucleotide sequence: TGTGCCAGCAGCTTAGGAGGTTCGGGAACACCCCTCCACTTT. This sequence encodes CASSLGGSGTPLHF.

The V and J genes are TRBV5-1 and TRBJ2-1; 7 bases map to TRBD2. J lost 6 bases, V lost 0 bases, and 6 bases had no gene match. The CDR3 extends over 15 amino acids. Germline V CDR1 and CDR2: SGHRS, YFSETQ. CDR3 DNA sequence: TGCGCCAGCAGCTTGGTCTTTAGCGGGTCCAATGAGCAGTTCTTC. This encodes CASSLVFSGSNEQFF.

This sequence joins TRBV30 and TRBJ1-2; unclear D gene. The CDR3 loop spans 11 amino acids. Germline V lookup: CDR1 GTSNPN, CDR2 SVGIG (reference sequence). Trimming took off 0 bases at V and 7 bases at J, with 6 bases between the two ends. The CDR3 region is CAWSVQRGYTF. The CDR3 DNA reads TGTGCCTGGAGTGTACAGCGTGGCTACACCTTC.